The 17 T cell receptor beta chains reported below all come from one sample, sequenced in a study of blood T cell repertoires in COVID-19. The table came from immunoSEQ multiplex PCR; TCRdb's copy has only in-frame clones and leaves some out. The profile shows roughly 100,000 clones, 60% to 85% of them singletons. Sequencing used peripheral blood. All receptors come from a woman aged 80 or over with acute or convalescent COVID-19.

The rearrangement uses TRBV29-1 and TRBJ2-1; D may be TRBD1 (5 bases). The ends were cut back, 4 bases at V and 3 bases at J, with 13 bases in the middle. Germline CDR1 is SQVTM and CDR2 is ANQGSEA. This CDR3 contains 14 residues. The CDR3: CSVGRQGLYNEQFF. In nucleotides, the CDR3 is TGCAGCGTTGGAAGGCAGGGCCTCTACAATGAGCAGTTCTTC.

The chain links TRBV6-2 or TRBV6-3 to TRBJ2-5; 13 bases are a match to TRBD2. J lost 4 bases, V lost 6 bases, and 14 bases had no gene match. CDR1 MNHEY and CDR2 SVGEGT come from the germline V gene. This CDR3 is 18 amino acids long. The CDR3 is CASSPLLRTSGRGETQYF. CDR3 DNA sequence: TGTGCCAGCAGCCCTCTCCTACGGACTAGCGGGAGAGGAGAGACCCAGTACTTC.

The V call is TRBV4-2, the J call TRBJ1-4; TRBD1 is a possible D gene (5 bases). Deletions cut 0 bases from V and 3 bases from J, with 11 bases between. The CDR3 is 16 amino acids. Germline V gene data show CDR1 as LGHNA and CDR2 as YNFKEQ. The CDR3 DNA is TGTGCCAGCAGCCAAGAAAGGGGAAGAGCTAATGAAAAACTGTTTTTT. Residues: CASSQERGRANEKLFF.

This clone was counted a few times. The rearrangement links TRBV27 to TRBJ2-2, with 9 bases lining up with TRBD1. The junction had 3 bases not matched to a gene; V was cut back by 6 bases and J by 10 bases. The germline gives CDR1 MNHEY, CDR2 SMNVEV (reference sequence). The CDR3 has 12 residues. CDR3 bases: TGTGCCAGCAGCGGACAGGGGATGGAGCTGTTTTTT. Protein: CASSGQGMELFF.

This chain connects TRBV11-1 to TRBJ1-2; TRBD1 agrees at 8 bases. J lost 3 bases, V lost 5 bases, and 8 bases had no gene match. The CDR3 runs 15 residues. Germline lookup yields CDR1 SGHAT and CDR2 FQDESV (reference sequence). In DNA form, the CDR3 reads TGTGCCAGCAGCCCTGGACAGGGACGCGACTATGGCTACACCTTC. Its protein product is CASSPGQGRDYGYTF.

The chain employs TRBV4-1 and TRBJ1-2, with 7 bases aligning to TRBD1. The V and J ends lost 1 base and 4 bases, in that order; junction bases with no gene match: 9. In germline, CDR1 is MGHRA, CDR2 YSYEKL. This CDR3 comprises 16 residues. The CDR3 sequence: CASSQVGTAEVYGYTF. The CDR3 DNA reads TGCGCCAGCAGCCAAGTTGGGACAGCGGAGGTCTATGGCTACACCTTC.

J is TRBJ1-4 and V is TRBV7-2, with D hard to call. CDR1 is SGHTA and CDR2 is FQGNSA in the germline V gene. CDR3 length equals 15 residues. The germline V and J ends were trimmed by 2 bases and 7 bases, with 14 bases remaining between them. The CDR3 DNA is TGTGCCAGCAGCTTAAAGAGGTTCGTGGGTGAAAAACTGTTTTTT. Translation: CASSLKRFVGEKLFF.

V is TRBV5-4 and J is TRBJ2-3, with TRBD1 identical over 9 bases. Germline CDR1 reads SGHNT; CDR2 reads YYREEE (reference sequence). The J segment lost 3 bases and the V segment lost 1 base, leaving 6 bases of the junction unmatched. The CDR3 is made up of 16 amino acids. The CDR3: CASSLLQGARTDTQYF. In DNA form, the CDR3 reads TGTGCCAGCAGCTTGTTACAGGGGGCGCGAACAGATACGCAGTATTTT. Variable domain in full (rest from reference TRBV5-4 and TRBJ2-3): ETGVTQSPTHLIKTRGQQVTLRCSSQSGHNTVSWYQQALGQGPQFIFQYYREEENGRGNFPPRFSGLQFPNYSSELNVNALELDDSALYLCASSLLQGARTDTQYFGPGTRLTVL.

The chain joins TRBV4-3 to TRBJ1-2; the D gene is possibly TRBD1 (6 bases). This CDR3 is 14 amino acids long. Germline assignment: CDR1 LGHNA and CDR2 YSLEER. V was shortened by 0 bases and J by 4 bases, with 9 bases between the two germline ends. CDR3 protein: CASSQERQAYGYTF. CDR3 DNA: TGCGCCAGCAGCCAAGAAAGACAGGCCTATGGCTACACCTTC.

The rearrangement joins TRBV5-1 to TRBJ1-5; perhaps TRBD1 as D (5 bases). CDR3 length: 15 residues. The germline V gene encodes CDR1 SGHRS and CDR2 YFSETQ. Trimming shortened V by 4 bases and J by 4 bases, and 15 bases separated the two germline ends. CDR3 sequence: CASSPFPDTNQPQHF. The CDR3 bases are TGCGCCAGCAGCCCCTTCCCGGACACGAATCAGCCCCAGCATTTT.

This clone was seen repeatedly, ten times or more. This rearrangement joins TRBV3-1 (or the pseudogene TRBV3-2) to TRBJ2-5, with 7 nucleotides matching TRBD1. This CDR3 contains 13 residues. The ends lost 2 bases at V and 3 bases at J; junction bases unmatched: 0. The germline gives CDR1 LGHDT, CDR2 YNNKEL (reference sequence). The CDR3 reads CASSQTGEETQYF. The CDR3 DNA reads TGTGCCAGCAGCCAAACAGGGGAAGAGACCCAGTACTTC.

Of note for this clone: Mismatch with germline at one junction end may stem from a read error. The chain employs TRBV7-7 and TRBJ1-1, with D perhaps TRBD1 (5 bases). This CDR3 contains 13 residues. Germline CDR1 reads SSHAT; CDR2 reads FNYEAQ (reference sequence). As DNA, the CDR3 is TGTGCTAGCAGCTTAGACAGGAACACTGAAGCTTTCTTT. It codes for CASSLDRNTEAFF.

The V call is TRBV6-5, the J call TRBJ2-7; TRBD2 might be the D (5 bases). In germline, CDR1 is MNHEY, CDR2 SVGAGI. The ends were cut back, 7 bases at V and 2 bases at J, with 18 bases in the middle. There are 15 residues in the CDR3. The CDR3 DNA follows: TGTGCCAGCAAGAGCCGCCCGGACTTGACCTACGAGCAGTACTTC. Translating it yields CASKSRPDLTYEQYF.

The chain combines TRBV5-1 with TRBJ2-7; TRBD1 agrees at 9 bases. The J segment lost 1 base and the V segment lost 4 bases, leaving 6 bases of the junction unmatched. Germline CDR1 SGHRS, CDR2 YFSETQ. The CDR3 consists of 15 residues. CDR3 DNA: TGCGCCAGCAGCACAGGGGGCACGAGTTCCTACGAGCAGTACTTC. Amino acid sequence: CASSTGGTSSYEQYF.

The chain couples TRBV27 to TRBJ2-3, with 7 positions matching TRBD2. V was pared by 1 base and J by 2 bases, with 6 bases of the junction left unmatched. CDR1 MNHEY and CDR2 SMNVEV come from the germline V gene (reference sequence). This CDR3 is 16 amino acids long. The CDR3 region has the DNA TGTGCCAGCAGTTTATTGGGCGGGAGCTTCACAGATACGCAGTATTTT. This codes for CASSLLGGSFTDTQYF.

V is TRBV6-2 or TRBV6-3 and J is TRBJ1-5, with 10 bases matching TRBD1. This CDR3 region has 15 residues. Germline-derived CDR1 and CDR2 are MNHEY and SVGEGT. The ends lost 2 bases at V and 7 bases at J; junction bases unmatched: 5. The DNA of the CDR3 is TGTGCCAGCAGTTACCGGGACAGGGGTACCCAGCCCCAGCATTTT. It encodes CASSYRDRGTQPQHF.

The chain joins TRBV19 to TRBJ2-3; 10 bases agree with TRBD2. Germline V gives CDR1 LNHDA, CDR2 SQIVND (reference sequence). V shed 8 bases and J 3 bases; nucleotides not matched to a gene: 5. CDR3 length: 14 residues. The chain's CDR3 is CASEAGGPTDTQYF. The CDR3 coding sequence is TGTGCCAGTGAAGCGGGAGGGCCAACAGATACGCAGTATTTT. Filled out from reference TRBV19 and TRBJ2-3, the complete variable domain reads DGGITQSPKYLFRKEGQNVTLSCEQNLNHDAMYWYRQDPGQGLRLIYYSQIVNDFQKGDIAEGYSVSREKKESFPLTVTSAQKNPTAFYLCASEAGGPTDTQYFGPGTRLTVL.